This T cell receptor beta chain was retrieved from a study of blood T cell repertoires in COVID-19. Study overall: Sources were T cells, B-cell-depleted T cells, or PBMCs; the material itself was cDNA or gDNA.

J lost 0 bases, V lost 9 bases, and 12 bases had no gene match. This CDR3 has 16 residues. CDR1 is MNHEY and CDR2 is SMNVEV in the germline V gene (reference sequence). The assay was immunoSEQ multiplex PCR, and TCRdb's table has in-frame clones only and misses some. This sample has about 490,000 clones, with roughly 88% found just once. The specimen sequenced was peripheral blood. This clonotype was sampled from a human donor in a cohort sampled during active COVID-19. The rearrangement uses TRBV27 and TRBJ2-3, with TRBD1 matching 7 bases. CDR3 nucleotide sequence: TGTGCCAGTTGGCGATCCGGGACAGCTAGCACAGATACGCAGTATTTT. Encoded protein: CASWRSGTASTDTQYF.